Here is one T cell receptor beta chain with its context. This sample was included in a study of blood T cell repertoires in COVID-19. Residents of 24 US areas, aged about 18 to 100 years, made up the participants. Deletions cut 0 bases from V and 8 bases from J, with 19 bases between. Germline V gene sequence: CDR1 MGHDK, CDR2 SYGVNS. The CDR3 has 16 amino acids. Data came from immunoSEQ multiplex PCR; TCRdb stores just in-frame clones and leaves some out. The table lists more than 200,000 clones, about 84% of them singletons, with approximately 4.3% in the top ten. The TCR originated in a man younger than 45 with acute COVID-19. Input material: PBMCs or T cells enriched from blood (not recorded which). The gene calls are TRBV25-1 and TRBJ1-2; perhaps TRBD1 as D (6 bases). CDR3 in amino acids: CASSEYRGNVPRGYTF. CDR3 coding DNA: TGTGCCAGCAGTGAATATAGGGGGAATGTCCCCCGGGGCTACACCTTC.